This T cell receptor beta chain was observed in a study of T-cell memory formation after mild COVID-19. V lost 3 bases, J lost 7 bases, and 7 bases lay in between. CDR3 length: 12 residues. The germline gives CDR1 LNHDA, CDR2 SQIVND (reference sequence). TCRdb called the 5' RACE reads again in MiXCR, with one record for every CDR3 protein. The sample carries hundreds of thousands of distinct CDR3 sequences, approximately 21% recorded once. This clonotype showed up just a few times. The receptor comes from an adult woman who had mild COVID-19 (a few samples of this study predate the infection). Cell type and time point are not known. V and J are TRBV19 and TRBJ2-1; D gene unclear. Sequenced: PBMCs or a T cell subset sorted from them (not recorded which). Here the CDR3 DNA reads TGTGCCAGTAGTATCTACGGGAATGAGCAGTTCTTC. Its translation: CASSIYGNEQFF.